The clone carrying this T cell receptor beta chain was counted at least ten times. This entry comes from a study of T cells in Graves' hyperthyroidism and ophthalmopathy. In the study overall: It was at initial diagnosis, before any treatment, that peripheral blood was collected.

Regions amplified from RNA transcripts were the TCR beta CDR3 regions. An initial round of RT-PCR targeting the TCR CDR3 relied on the HTBI primer set. TCRdb processed the multiplex PCR reads anew with MiXCR; each CDR3 protein has one entry. The repertoire consists of a few hundred thousand distinct CDR3 sequences, with approximately 15% occurring once and the leading ten covering more than 4.5%. There are 17 residues in the CDR3. Trimming pared 5 bases from V and 3 bases from J, leaving 20 bases between. CDR1 is MDHEN, CDR2 SYDVKM, per germline. V and J are TRBV28 and TRBJ1-5, with D possibly TRBD1 on 5 matching bases. The material sequenced was blood. The receptor comes from a woman aged 30 to 39 with Graves' hyperthyroidism that later progressed to Graves' ophthalmopathy. CDR3 residues: CASSPPRAGSLNQPQHF. In nucleotides, the CDR3 is TGTGCCAGCAGTCCCCCTCGGGCAGGGAGTCTCAATCAGCCCCAGCATTTT. Combining the CDR3 with reference TRBV28 and TRBJ1-5 gives the whole variable domain DVKVTQSSRYLVKRTGEKVFLECVQDMDHENMFWYRQDPGLGLRLIYFSYDVKMKEKGDIPEGYSVSREKKERFSLILESASTNQTSMYLCASSPPRAGSLNQPQHFGDGTRLSIL.